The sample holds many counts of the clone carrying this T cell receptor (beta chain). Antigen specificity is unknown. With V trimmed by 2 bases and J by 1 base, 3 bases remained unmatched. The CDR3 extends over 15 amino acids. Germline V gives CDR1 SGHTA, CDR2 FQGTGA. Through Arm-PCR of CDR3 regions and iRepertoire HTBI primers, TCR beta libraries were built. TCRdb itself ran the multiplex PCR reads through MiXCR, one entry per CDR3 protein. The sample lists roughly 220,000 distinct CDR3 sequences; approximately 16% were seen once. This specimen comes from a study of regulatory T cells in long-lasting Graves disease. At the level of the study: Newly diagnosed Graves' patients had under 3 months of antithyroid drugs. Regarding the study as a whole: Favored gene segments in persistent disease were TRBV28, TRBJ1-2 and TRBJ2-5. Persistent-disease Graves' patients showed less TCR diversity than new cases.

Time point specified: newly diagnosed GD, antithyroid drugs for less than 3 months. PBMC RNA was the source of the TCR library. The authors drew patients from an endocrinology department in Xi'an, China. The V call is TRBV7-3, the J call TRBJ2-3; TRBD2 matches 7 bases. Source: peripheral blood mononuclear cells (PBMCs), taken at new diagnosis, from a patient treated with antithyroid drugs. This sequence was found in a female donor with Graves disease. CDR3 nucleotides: TGTGCCAGCAGCTTATGGGGGGGAGGCACAGATACGCAGTATTTT. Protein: CASSLWGGGTDTQYF.